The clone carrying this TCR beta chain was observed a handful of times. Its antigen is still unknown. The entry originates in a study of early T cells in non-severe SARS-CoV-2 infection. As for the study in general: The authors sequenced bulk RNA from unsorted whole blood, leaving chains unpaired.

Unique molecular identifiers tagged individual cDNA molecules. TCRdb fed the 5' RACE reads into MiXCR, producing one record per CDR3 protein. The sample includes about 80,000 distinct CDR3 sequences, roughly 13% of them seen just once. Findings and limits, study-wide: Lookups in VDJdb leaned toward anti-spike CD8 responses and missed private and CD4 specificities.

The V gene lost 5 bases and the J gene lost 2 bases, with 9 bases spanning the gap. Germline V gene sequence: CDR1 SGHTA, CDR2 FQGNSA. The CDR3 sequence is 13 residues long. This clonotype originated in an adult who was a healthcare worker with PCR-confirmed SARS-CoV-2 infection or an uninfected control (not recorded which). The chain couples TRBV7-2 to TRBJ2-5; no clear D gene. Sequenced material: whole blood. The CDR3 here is CASSRMGQETQYF. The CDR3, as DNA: TGTGCCAGCAGCAGAATGGGGCAAGAGACCCAGTACTTC.